This T cell receptor beta chain was retrieved from a study of identical twins. Study-level findings and limits: Cord blood beta clonotypes that were abundant carried fewer insertions, and memory repertoires showed no such trend.

Comment on this clonotype: Its antigen is currently unknown.

This CDR3 is built from 15 residues. V lost 2 bases and J lost 5, with 15 bases in between. TCRdb itself ran the 5' RACE reads through MiXCR, one entry per CDR3 protein. The sample includes about 890,000 distinct CDR3 sequences, over 9% of them seen just once. This sample also appeared in a second study, on yellow fever vaccine responses in identical twins.

Sequenced input: PBMCs. The genes are TRBV23-1 and TRBJ2-5; a possible D gene is TRBD1 (6 bases). TRBV23-1 is designated an ORF whose function remains uncertain. The source is a woman aged 18-35 years in good health. The CDR3 coding sequence is TGCGCCAGCAGTCAAGGGGGACAAACAGTGGAGACCCAGTACTTC. Protein sequence: CASSQGGQTVETQYF.